This TCR beta chain was sequenced for a study of cytomegalovirus exposure and HLA in healthy donors. Study results and caveats: Common viral pathogens seemed, in a later analysis, to connect with several of the most significant clusters. As confirmed in vitro, a few CMV-associated chains were specific for CMV antigens. About 87% or about 30% of the time was how often most TCR beta V segments were productive, according to an earlier analysis.

The study ran its PCR with 60 Vbeta and 13 Jbeta primers. Libraries were prepared by immunoSEQ multiplex PCR; TCRdb keeps only in-frame clonotypes and omits some of them. The profile covers 110,000 to 150,000 clones, with 75% to 90% appearing a single time and around 4.3% taken by the ten largest. This CDR3 spans 13 amino acids. CDR1 is MNHEY, CDR2 SVGAGI, per germline. The germline V and J ends were trimmed by 5 bases and 3 bases, with 11 bases remaining between them. As concerns this clone: The antigen is unknown.

V and J are TRBV6-5 and TRBJ2-7, with D possibly TRBD2 on 5 matching bases. The sequenced sample was PBMCs. This sequence was found in a man aged 40-49 years in good health and CMV-seronegative. The CDR3 coding sequence is TGTGCCAGCAGTCGGGTCGGAGGCTACGAGCAGTACTTC. This encodes CASSRVGGYEQYF.